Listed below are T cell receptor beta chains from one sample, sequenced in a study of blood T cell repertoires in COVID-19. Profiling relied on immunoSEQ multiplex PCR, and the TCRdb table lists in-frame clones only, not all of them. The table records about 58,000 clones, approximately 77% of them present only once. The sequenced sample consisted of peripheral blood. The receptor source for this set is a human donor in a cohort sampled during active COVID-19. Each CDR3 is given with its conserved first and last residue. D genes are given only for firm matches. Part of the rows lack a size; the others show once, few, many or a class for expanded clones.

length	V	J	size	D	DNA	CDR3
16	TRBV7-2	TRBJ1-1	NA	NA	TGTGCCAGCAGCTTAGGGCAGGGCGGGGTGAACACTGAAGCTTTCTTT	CASSLGQGGVNTEAFF
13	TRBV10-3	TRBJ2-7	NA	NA	TGTGCCATCAGTGAGGGACAGTCAGGCGAGCAGTACTTC	CAISEGQSGEQYF
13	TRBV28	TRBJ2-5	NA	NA	TGTGCCAGCAGTACGGGGTTCCAAGAGACCCAGTACTTC	CASSTGFQETQYF
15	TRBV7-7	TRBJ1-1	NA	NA	TGTGCTAGCAGCTTACACTTCCGGGACAACGATGAAGCTTTCTTT	CASSLHFRDNDEAFF
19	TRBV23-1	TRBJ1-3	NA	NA	TGCGCCAGCAGTCAATCGGGGCCAGAAGGAAGCGTGAAAGGAAACACCATATATTTT	CASSQSGPEGSVKGNTIYF
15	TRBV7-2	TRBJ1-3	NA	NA	TGTGCCAGCAGCGATGACAGTCGCTCTGGAAACACCATATATTTT	CASSDDSRSGNTIYF
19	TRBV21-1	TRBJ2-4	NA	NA	TGTGCCAGCAGCGCATGCCTAGGGACTAGCGTCATAGCCAAAAACATTCAGTACTTC	CASSACLGTSVIAKNIQYF
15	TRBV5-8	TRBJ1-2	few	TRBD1	TGTGCCAGCAGTCGGGACAGCCCTGATAACTATGGCTACACCTTC	CASSRDSPDNYGYTF
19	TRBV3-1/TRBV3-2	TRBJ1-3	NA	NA	TGTGCCAGCAGCCAAAGGGGTTACGGTCCGTCTCAATCCGGAAACACCATATATTTT	CASSQRGYGPSQSGNTIYF
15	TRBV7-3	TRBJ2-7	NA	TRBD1	TGTGCCAGCAGCTTAGCGGGACAGGGACCTTCCGAGCAGTACTTC	CASSLAGQGPSEQYF
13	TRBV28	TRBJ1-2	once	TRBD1	TGTGCCATCTTACAGGGGGGTCTTTATGGCTACACCTTC	CAILQGGLYGYTF
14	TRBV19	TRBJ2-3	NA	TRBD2	TGTGCCAGTAGTATAGGTTCTAGCGGTCATACGCAGTATTTT	CASSIGSSGHTQYF
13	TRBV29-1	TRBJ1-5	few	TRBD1	TGCAGCGTTGGTACAGGGGATGGACAGCCCCAGCATTTT	CSVGTGDGQPQHF
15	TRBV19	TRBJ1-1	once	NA	TGTGCCAGTAGTATCCTGACAGGAGTGAACACTGAAGCTTTCTTT	CASSILTGVNTEAFF
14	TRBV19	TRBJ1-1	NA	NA	TGTGCCAGTAGTTACCAGGCGATGAACACTGAAGCTTTCTTT	CASSYQAMNTEAFF
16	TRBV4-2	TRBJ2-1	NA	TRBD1	TGTGCCAGCAGCCCAGCCGACGGGACAGGGTACAATGAGCAGTTCTTC	CASSPADGTGYNEQFF
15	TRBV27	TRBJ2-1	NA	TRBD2	TGTGCCAGCAGTTTGAGGCAGGGCGGGAGCCATGAGCAGTTCTTC	CASSLRQGGSHEQFF
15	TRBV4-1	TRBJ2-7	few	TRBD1	TGCGCCAGCAGCCGGTACTGGACAGGGCCCTACGAGCAGTACTTC	CASSRYWTGPYEQYF
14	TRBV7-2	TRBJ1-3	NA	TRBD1	TGTGCCAGCAGCCCAGGGGGCTCTGGAAACACCATATATTTT	CASSPGGSGNTIYF
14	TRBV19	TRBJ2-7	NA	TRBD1	TGTGCCAGTAGTAAGCGGACAGGGACCTACGAGCAGTACTTC	CASSKRTGTYEQYF
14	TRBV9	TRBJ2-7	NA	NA	TGTGCCAGCAGCGTAGCCGACACATCCTACGAGCAGTACTTC	CASSVADTSYEQYF
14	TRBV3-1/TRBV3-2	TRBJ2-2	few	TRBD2	TGTGCCAGCAGCCAAGTGGGGGGGACCGGGGAGCTGTTTTTT	CASSQVGGTGELFF
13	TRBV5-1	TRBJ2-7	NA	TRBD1	TGCGCCAGCAGCTGGGACAGACACTACGAGCAGTACTTC	CASSWDRHYEQYF
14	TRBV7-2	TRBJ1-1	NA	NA	TGTGCCAGCAGCCCAGGACAAACTAACACTGAAGCTTTCTTT	CASSPGQTNTEAFF
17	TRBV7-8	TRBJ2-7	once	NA	TGTGCCAGCTGTCTTTCGGTACGGGGGGACAGGACCTACGAGCAGTACTTC	CASCLSVRGDRTYEQYF
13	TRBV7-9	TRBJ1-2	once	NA	TGTGCCAGCAGCTTAGCAGGGAGTAATGGCTACACCTTC	CASSLAGSNGYTF
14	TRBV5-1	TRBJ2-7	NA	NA	TGCGCCAGCAGCTTGCCAGCGCCCAGCGGGGAGCAGTACTTC	CASSLPAPSGEQYF
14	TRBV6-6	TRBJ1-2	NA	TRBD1	TGTGCCAGCAGTTACAGACAGGGGGAACATGGCTACACCTTC	CASSYRQGEHGYTF
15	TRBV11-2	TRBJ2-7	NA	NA	TGTGCCAGCAGGAGAGGGGACAACCCGCACTACGAGCAGTACTTC	CASRRGDNPHYEQYF
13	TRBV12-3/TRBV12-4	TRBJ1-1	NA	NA	TGTGCCAGCAGTAGGACAGAGAACACTGAAGCTTTCTTT	CASSRTENTEAFF
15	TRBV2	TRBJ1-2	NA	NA	TGTGCCAGCAGTGAATCACGGTCTATCAACTATGGCTACACCTTC	CASSESRSINYGYTF
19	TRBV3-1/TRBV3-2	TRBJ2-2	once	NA	TGTGCCAGCAGCCAAGATCGGGATTCTTCCTACATGAACACCGGGGAGCTGTTTTTT	CASSQDRDSSYMNTGELFF
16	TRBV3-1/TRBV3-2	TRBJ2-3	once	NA	TGTGCCAGCAGCCCCAGCGGCTGGGATAGCACAGATACGCAGTATTTT	CASSPSGWDSTDTQYF
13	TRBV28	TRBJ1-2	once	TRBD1	TGTGCCAGCCTCCCGGGACAGGGGTATGGCTACACCTTC	CASLPGQGYGYTF
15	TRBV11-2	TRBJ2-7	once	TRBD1	TGTGCCAGCAGCTTAGACAGGGGGCAAATATACGAGCAGTACTTC	CASSLDRGQIYEQYF
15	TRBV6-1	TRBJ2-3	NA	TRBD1	TGTGCCAGCAGTGATAGGGGACAGGTCCGAGATACGCAGTATTTT	CASSDRGQVRDTQYF
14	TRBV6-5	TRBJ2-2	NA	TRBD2	TGTGCCGTCGGAGTTAGCGGGTCCACCGGGGAGCTGTTTTTT	CAVGVSGSTGELFF
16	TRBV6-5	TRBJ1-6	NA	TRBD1	TGTGCCAGCAGTTCCCCAGGACAGGGGAGGCATTCACCCCTCCACTTT	CASSSPGQGRHSPLHF
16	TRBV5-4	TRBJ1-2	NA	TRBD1	TGTGCCAGCAGCCCCGGACAGGTCCTAGCTAACTATGGCTACACCTTC	CASSPGQVLANYGYTF
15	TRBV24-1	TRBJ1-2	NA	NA	TGTGCCACCAGTGTGGCGGGGGGCGTAATCGGGGGCTACACCTTC	CATSVAGGVIGGYTF
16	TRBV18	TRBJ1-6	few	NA	TGTGCCAGCTCACCAAATAATATACTCATCAATTCACCCCTCCACTTT	CASSPNNILINSPLHF
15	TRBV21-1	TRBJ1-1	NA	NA	TGTGCCAGCAGCAACCCTGGTGAGGCGAACACTGAAGCTTTCTTT	CASSNPGEANTEAFF
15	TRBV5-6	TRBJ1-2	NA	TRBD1	TGTGCCAGCAGCTTAACTGGGGGGACAGGGTCTGGCTACACCTTC	CASSLTGGTGSGYTF
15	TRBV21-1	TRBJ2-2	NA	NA	TGTGCCAGCATCTTTTCCCGACAGGGCTCCGGGGAGCTGTTTTTT	CASIFSRQGSGELFF
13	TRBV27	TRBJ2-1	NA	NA	TGTGCCAGCAGTTTCAACGGGGTGGGTGAGCAGTTCTTC	CASSFNGVGEQFF
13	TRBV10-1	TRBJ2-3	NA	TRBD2	TGCGCCAGTACTAGCGGGAGCACAGATACGCAGTATTTT	CASTSGSTDTQYF
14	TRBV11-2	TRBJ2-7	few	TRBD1	TGTGCCAGCAGCTCACAGGGGAAGAGCCACGAGCAGTACTTC	CASSSQGKSHEQYF
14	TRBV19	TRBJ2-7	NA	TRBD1	TGTGCCAGCGGGACAGGGACCGTTCCCTACGAGCAGTACTTC	CASGTGTVPYEQYF
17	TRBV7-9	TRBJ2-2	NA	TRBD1	TGTGCCAGCAGCTTAGAGTTTAGGGACAGTTTCACCGGGGAGCTGTTTTTT	CASSLEFRDSFTGELFF
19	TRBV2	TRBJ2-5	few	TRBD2	TGTGCCAGCAGCTCCCCGGAACTAGCGGGAGAGGAGTTAGGAGAGACCCAGTACTTC	CASSSPELAGEELGETQYF
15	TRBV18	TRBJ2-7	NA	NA	TGTGCCAGCTCAGTTAACCGGGACTTCTCCTACGAGCAGTACTTC	CASSVNRDFSYEQYF
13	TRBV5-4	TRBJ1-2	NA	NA	TGTGCCAGCAGCTTCACAGGGAACTATGGCTACACCTTC	CASSFTGNYGYTF
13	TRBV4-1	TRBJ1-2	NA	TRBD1	TGCGCCAGCAGCCAAGATCGACAGGGTGGCTACACCTTC	CASSQDRQGGYTF
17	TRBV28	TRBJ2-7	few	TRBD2	TGTGCCAGCGCATGGGGGGTAAGCGGGAGGATTGGATACGAGCAGTACTTC	CASAWGVSGRIGYEQYF
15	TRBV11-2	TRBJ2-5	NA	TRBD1	TGTGCCAGCAGCTTGGCGGGACAGGGGTTAGAGACCCAGTACTTC	CASSLAGQGLETQYF
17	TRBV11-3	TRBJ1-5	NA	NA	TGTGCCAGCAGCTCAACAGGATTCGGGAGGGCTAATCAGCCCCAGCATTTT	CASSSTGFGRANQPQHF
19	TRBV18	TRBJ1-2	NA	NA	TGTGCCAGCTCACCAGCCCCCGGCGGGCAGAAGAATCCCCACTATGGCTACACCTTC	CASSPAPGGQKNPHYGYTF
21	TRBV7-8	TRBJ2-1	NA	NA	TGTGCCAGCAGCTCCCAGGCTGCTCCCCGGGTGGCTAGCGAGCCCCACAATGAGCAGTTCTTC	CASSSQAAPRVASEPHNEQFF